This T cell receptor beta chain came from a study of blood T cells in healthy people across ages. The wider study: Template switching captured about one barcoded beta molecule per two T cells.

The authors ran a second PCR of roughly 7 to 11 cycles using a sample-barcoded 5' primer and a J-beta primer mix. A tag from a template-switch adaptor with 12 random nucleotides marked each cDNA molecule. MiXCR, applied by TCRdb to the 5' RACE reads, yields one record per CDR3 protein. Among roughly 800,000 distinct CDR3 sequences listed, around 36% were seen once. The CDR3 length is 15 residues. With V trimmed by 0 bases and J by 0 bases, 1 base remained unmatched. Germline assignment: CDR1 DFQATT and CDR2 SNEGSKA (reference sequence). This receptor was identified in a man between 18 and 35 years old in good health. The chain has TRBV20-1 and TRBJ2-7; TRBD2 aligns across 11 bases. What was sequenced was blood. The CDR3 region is CSARELAGDSYEQYF. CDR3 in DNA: TGCAGTGCTAGAGAACTAGCGGGGGACTCCTACGAGCAGTACTTC.